The sequence of this T cell receptor (beta chain) was determined in a study of T-cell memory formation after mild COVID-19. Study-level information: TCR clusters were largely donor specific.

There are 15 residues in the CDR3. Trimming pared 0 bases from V and 1 base from J, leaving 9 bases between. Germline assignment: CDR1 LGHNA and CDR2 YNFKEQ. Study-wide findings and caveats: Most CD4+ clones that shrank were in CM and EM, while CD8+ ones turned up in EMRA. Within pre-infection memory, some responding clones were found, suggesting cross-reactive memory joined.

TCR alpha and TCR beta cDNA libraries carrying sample barcodes and UMIs were produced by 5'RACE using constant-segment primers. One entry per CDR3 protein, called by TCRdb with MiXCR from the 5' RACE reads. The sample yields about 620,000 distinct CDR3 sequences, more than 15% seen once. This clonotype was seen more than once but under ten times. Its antigen is not identified. This TCR came from an adult woman who had mild COVID-19 (a few samples of this study predate the infection). Cell type and time point are not known. The rearrangement joins TRBV4-2 to TRBJ1-1; D remains ambiguous. Sequencing input: PBMCs or a T cell subset sorted from them (not recorded which). This CDR3 reads CASSQDRYSNTEAFF. In nucleotides, the CDR3 is TGTGCCAGCAGCCAAGATAGGTATTCGAACACTGAAGCTTTCTTT.